This T cell receptor beta chain was captured by sequencing in a study of T cells in women clearing cervical HPV infection. Study findings and constraints: CIN3+ cases had significantly higher TCR repertoire richness than controls, but evenness did not differ.

This table comes from immunoSEQ multiplex PCR, and its TCRdb copy is limited to in-frame clones, with some not included. The sample is made up of some 40,000 clones, and the top ten hold roughly 5.2% of it. This CDR3 has 14 residues. The germline V gene encodes CDR1 SGHTA and CDR2 FQGTGA. Concerning this clone: Its specificity is unknown. The sequence runs out 3 residues before the end of the CDR3; the remainder is reconstructed from the germline J gene.

Each participant carried one incident cervical HPV16 infection only. The V call is TRBV7-3, the J call TRBJ1-2, with D possibly being TRBD1 (5 bases). Sequenced material: blood buffy coat. This TCR was sampled from a woman between 18 and 70 years old with a cervical HPV16 infection that either progressed to CIN3+ or cleared (not recorded which). The sequenced CDR3 bases are TGTGCCAGCAGCCCCGGGACTAGCAACAATGAC. This gives the protein CASSPGTSNND. The whole CDR3 reads CASSPGTSNNDYTF. The variable domain in full, with the rest retrieved from reference TRBV7-3 and TRBJ1-2, is GAGVSQTPSNKVTEKGKYVELRCDPISGHTALYWYRQSLGQGPEFLIYFQGTGAADDSGLPNDRFFAVRPEGSVSTLKIQRTERGDSAVYLCASSPGTSNNDYTFGSGTRLTVV.